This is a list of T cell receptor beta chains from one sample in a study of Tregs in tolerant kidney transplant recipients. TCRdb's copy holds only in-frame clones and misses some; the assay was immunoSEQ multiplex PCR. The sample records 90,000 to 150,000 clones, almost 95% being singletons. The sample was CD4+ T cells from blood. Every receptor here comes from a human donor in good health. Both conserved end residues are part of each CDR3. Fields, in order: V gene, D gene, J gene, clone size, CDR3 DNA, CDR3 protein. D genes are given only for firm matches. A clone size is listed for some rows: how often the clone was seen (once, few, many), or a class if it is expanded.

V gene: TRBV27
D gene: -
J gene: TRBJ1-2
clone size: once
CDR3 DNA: TGTGCCAGCAGTTTCGGGGGGACGTTCGGCTACACCTTC
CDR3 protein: CASSFGGTFGYTF

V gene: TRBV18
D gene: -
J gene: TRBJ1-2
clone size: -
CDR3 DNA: TGTGCCAGCTCACCACCTAGGGGGAACTATGGCTACACCTTC
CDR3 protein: CASSPPRGNYGYTF

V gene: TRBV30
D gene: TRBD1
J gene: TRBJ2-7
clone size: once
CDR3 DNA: TGTGCCTGGGACAGGGACGGTTCTAACGAGCAGTACTTC
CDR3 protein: CAWDRDGSNEQYF

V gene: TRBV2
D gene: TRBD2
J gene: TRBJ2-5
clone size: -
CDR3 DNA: TGTGCCAGCAGTGAAGGGGGTCTAGCGGGGGGCCGAGAGACCCAGTACTTC
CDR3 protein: CASSEGGLAGGRETQYF

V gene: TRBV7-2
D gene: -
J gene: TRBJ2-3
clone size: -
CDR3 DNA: TGTGCCAGCAGCTTCGGGCGGGGCACAGATACGCAGTATTTT
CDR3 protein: CASSFGRGTDTQYF

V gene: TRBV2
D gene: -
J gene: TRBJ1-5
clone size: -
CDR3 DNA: TGTGCCAGCATACGGGACGCCACGGGTAGTCAGCCCCAGCATTTT
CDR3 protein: CASIRDATGSQPQHF

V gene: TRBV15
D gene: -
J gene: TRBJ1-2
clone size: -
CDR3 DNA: TGTGCCACCAGCAGAGGCAGGGATGGCTACACCTTC
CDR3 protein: CATSRGRDGYTF

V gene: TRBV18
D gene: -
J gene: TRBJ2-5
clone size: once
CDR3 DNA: TGTGCCAGCTCACCAGGGATCCAAGAGACCCAGTACTTC
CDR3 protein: CASSPGIQETQYF

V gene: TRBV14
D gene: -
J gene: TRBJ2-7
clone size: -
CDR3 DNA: TGTGCCAGCAGCCAAGGAAATGTCGGCTCCTACGAGCAGTACTTC
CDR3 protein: CASSQGNVGSYEQYF

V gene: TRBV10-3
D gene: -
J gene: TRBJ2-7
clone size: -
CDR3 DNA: TGTGCCATCAGTGAAGGCCTCTACGAGCAGTACTTC
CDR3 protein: CAISEGLYEQYF

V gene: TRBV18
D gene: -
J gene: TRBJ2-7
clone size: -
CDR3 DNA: TGTGCCAGTTACCGGGTCCCCTACGAGCAGTACTTC
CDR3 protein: CASYRVPYEQYF

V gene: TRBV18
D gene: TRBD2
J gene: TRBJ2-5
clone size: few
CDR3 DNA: TGTGCCAGCTCACCAGGGACTAGCGGGGAAGAGACCCAGTACTTC
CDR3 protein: CASSPGTSGEETQYF

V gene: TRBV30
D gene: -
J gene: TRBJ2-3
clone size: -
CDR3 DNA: TGTGCCTGGAGTTGGAACGAGGTGCGCGCAGATACGCAGTATTTT
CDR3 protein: CAWSWNEVRADTQYF

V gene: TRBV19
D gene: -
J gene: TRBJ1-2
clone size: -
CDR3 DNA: TGTGCCAGTAGATTCGAGATTAACTATGGCTACACCTTC
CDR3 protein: CASRFEINYGYTF

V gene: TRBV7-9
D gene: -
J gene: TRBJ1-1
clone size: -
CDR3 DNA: TGTGCCAGCCGAGCGAACACTGAAGCTTTCTTT
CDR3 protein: CASRANTEAFF

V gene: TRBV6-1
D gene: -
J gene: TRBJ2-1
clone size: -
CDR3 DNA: TGTGCCAGCAGGGGAACAGGGTCCTACAATGAGCAGTTCTTC
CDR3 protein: CASRGTGSYNEQFF

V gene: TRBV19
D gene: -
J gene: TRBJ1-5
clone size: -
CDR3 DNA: TGTGCCAGTAGTATAGACAGGGCACCCGAGCGGCCCCAGCATTTT
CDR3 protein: CASSIDRAPERPQHF

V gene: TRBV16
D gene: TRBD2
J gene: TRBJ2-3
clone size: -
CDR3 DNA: TGTGCCAGCAGCCAATCCGATAGCGGGTCTCCCACGCAGTATTTT
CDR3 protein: CASSQSDSGSPTQYF

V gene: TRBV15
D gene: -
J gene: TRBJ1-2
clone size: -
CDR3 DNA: TGTGCCACCAGCGGGGGAGTGGGCTACACCTTC
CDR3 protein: CATSGGVGYTF

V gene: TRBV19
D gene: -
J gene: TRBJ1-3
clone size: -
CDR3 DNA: TGTGCCAGTATTAAAAAGGGTACTGGAAACACCATATATTTT
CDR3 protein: CASIKKGTGNTIYF

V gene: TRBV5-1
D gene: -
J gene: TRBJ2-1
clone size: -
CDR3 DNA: TGCGCCAGCAGCTTGGCGGCGACGGCGGATGAGCAGTTCTTC
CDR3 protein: CASSLAATADEQFF

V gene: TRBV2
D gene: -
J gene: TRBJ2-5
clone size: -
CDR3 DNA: TGTGCCAGCAGCGCGTCCGGGACCACCCGGACCCAGTACTTC
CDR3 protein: CASSASGTTRTQYF

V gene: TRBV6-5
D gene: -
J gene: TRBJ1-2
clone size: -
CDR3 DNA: TGTGCCAGCAGGAGGGACCTTAACTATGGCTACACCTTC
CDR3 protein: CASRRDLNYGYTF

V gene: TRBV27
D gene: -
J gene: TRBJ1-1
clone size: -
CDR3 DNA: TGTGCCAGCACCTCTCACGGGGGGGGGAGGAAGACTGAAGCTTTCTTT
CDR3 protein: CASTSHGGGRKTEAFF

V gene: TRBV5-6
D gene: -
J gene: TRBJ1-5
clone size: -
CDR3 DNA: TGTGCCAGCAGCCTCTGGACACTTTATAGCAATCAGCCCCAGCATTTT
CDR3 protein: CASSLWTLYSNQPQHF

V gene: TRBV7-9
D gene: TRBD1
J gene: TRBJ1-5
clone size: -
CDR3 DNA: TGTGCCAGCAGCTTGGCAGGGGGGAGTAATCAGCCCCAGCATTTT
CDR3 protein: CASSLAGGSNQPQHF

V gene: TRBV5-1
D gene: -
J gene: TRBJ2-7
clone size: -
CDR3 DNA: TGCGCCAGCACCCGACTGGCCCTCTGGGACGAGCAGTACTTC
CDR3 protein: CASTRLALWDEQYF

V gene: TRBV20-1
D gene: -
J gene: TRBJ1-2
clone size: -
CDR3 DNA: TGCAGTGCTAGAACGGGGGAAGGCTACACCTTC
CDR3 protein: CSARTGEGYTF

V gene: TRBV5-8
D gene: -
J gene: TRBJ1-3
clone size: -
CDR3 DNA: TGTGCCAGCAGCCCCAGGGGCATCTCTGGAAACACCATATATTTT
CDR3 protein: CASSPRGISGNTIYF

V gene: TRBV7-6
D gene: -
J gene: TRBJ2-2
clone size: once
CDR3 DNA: TGTGCCAGCAGCTTATTTGCGATCACCGGGGAGCTGTTTTTT
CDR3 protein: CASSLFAITGELFF

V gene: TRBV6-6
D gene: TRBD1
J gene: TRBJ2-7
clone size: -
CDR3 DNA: TGTGCCAGCAGGGACCCCGGGACAGGGGTGCCCTACGAGCAGTACTTC
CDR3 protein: CASRDPGTGVPYEQYF

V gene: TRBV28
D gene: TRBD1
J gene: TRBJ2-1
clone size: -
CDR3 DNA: TGTGCCAGCAGTTTGACAGGGAACTCCTACAATGAGCAGTTCTTC
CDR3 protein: CASSLTGNSYNEQFF

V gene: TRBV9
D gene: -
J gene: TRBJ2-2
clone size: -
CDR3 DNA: TGTGCCAGCACCACCGGGGCACTGGGGACAAACACCGGGGAGCTGTTTTTT
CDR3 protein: CASTTGALGTNTGELFF

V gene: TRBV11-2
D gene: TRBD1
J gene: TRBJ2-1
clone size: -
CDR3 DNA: TGTGCCAGCAGCTCAATACAGGGGAAGAATGAGCAGTTCTTC
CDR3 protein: CASSSIQGKNEQFF

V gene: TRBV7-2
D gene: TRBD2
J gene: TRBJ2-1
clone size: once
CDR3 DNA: TGTGCCAGCAGCCCGGCTAGCGGCTACAATGAGCAGTTCTTC
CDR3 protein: CASSPASGYNEQFF

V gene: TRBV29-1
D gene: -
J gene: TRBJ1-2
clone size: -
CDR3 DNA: TGCAGCGTTGATAGGGGGGGTTATGGTGGCTACACCTTC
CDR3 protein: CSVDRGGYGGYTF

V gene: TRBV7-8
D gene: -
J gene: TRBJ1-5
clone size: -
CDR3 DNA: TGTGCCAGCAGCTCCCAGCTATATCAGCCCCAGCATTTT
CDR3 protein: CASSSQLYQPQHF

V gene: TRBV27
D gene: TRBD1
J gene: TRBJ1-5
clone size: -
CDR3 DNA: TGTGCCAGCAGTATACGACAGGGGCAGGGTCAGCCCCAGCATTTT
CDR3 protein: CASSIRQGQGQPQHF

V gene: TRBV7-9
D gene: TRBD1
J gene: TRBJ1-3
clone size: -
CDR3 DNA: TGTGCCAGCAGCGCGGACAGGGTTTTGAAATCCGGAAACACCATATATTTT
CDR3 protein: CASSADRVLKSGNTIYF

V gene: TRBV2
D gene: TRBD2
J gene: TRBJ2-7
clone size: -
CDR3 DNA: TGTGCCAGCAGTGCGGGACTAGCGGGTGCTCGGGACGAGCAGTACTTC
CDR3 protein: CASSAGLAGARDEQYF

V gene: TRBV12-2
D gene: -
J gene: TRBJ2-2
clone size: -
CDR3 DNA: TGTGCAAGTCGCCAAACAGGGGGGAACGCCGGGGAGCTGTTTTTT
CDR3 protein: CASRQTGGNAGELFF

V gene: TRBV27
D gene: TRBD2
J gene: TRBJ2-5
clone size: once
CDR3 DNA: TGTGCCAGCAGTCCTCCTGGGACTAGCGGGAGGCTCCAAGAGACCCAGTACTTC
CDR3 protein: CASSPPGTSGRLQETQYF

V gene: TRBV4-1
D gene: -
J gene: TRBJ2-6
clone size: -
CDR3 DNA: TGCGCCAGCAGCCAAGATTCGGACATCTTACCCTCTGGGGCCAACGTCCTGACTTTC
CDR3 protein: CASSQDSDILPSGANVLTF

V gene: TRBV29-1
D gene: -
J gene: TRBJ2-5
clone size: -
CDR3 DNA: TGCAGCGTTGGTGAGCCCCAAGAGACCCAGTACTTC
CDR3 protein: CSVGEPQETQYF

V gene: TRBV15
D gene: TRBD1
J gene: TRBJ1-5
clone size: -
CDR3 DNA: TGTGCCACCGGACAGGGGAATCAGCCCCAGCATTTT
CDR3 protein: CATGQGNQPQHF

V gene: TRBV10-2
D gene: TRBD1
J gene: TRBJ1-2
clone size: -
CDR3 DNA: TGCGCCAGCAGTGAGTCGACAGGGGTGGGTTATGGCTACACCTTC
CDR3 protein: CASSESTGVGYGYTF

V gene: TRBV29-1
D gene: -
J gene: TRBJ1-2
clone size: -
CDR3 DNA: TGCAGCGCAGAGACGGCCAACTATGGCTACACCTTC
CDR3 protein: CSAETANYGYTF

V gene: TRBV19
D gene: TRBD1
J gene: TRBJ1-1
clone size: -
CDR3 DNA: TGTGCCAGTAGCCCGGGACAGCTGAACACTGAAGCTTTCTTT
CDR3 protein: CASSPGQLNTEAFF